This TCR beta chain stems from a study of T cell repertoires in cytomegalovirus infection. Turning to the study itself: HLA-B-restricted CMV epitopes that are well studied, plus recently identified HLA-C-restricted ones, were used by the study. Matching HLA type and CMV infection were both indicated by public TCR beta signatures.

General study points: Clonotype analysis showed dominance of the ex vivo response by HLA-C-restricted CMV-specific TCR beta clonotypes.

TCRdb reprocessed the reads with MiXCR, giving one entry per CDR3 protein. The sample lists 640,000 or so distinct CDR3 sequences, around a third occurring once. Per germline, CDR1 LNHDA and CDR2 SQIVND (reference sequence). Trimming left V 6 bases short and J 0 bases short, with 8 bases between. This CDR3 has 14 residues. This clonotype has a handful of counts. Its antigen remains unidentified. The sequencing used cultured PBMCs, collected from culture after CMV antigen stimulation. The rearrangement uses TRBV19 and TRBJ2-2; a weak D match, TRBD2 (6 bases). This clonotype originated in a human donor in good health (CMV status not recorded). Some clones in this sample may be carry-over from other donors' samples. The CDR3 DNA reads as TGTGCCAGTAGCAGGGACTCGAACACCGGGGAGCTGTTTTTT. It translates to CASSRDSNTGELFF.